The 29 T cell receptor beta chains in this list originate from one sample, sequenced in a study of beta chain features in type 1 diabetes. Broader study findings: TCRB CDR3s were moderately but significantly shorter in Type 1 diabetes patients in all four CD4+ subsets.

These receptors' targets are unknown. Expressed TCRB transcripts were sequenced, since all the RNA that had been isolated was reverse transcribed. Data came from immunoSEQ multiplex PCR; TCRdb stores just in-frame clones and leaves some out. The sample contains 400,000 or so clones, roughly 13% of which appear only once. Sequencing was carried out using naive CD4+ T cells from blood. These receptors came from a woman aged 18-29 years with type 1 diabetes.

This clone was seen more than once but under ten times. The chain links TRBV18 to TRBJ2-5, with TRBD2 identical over 10 bases. CDR1 and CDR2 from the germline V gene are KGHSH and LQKENI. V lost 2 bases to trimming and J lost 1 base; unmatched junction nucleotides: 4. The CDR3 runs to 16 residues. This CDR3 reads CASSPALAGAQETQYF. The CDR3 nucleotides are TGTGCCAGCTCACCAGCGCTAGCGGGGGCCCAAGAGACCCAGTACTTC. Combining the CDR3 with reference TRBV18 and TRBJ2-5 gives the whole variable domain NAGVMQNPRHLVRRRGQEARLRCSPMKGHSHVYWYRQLPEEGLKFMVYLQKENIIDESGMPKERFSAEFPKEGPSILRIQQVVRGDSAAYFCASSPALAGAQETQYFGPGTRLLVL.

The chain is built from TRBV7-9 and TRBJ2-5, with 8 bases lining up with TRBD1. Trimming at V came to 5 bases and at J to 5 bases, leaving 13 bases not matched to a gene. The V gene's germline CDR1 is SEHNR and CDR2 FQNEAQ (reference sequence). This CDR3 contains 16 residues. CDR3 in DNA: TGTGCCAGCAGCACCGAGGACAGGGTGTGGTCGGAGACCCAGTACTTC. Its protein is CASSTEDRVWSETQYF.

This rearrangement joins TRBV7-3 to TRBJ2-1; D possibly corresponds to TRBD2 (6 bases). Germline loops: CDR1 SGHTA, CDR2 FQGTGA. V was pared by 8 bases and J by 5 bases, with 16 bases between. The CDR3 runs to 14 residues. CDR3 protein: CASATSAGNNEQFF. CDR3 in DNA: TGTGCCAGCGCCACTTCGGCGGGAAACAATGAGCAGTTCTTC.

This clone occurred a few times. V and J are TRBV5-4 and TRBJ1-6; TRBD1 agrees at 7 bases. V lost 3 bases to trimming and J lost 14 bases; unmatched junction nucleotides: 11. The CDR3 is 14 residues long. The germline V gene has CDR1 SGHNT and CDR2 YYREEE (reference sequence). The CDR3 nucleotides read TGTGCCAGCAGCTCTCCGGGACAGAAAAAGGCCCTCCACTTT. It encodes CASSSPGQKKALHF. Filled out from reference TRBV5-4 and TRBJ1-6, the complete variable domain reads ETGVTQSPTHLIKTRGQQVTLRCSSQSGHNTVSWYQQALGQGPQFIFQYYREEENGRGNFPPRFSGLQFPNYSSELNVNALELDDSALYLCASSSPGQKKALHFGNGTRLTVT.

This clone was seen only a few times. The chain links TRBV6-6 to TRBJ2-3; 8 bases map to TRBD1. This CDR3 is 15 amino acids long. Germline assignment: CDR1 MNHNY and CDR2 SVGAGI (reference sequence). Germline trimming cut 2 bases from V and 3 bases from J; bases unmatched to any gene: 4. For the CDR3, the DNA is TGTGCCAGCAGTTACCAGGGGGCTATGACAGATACGCAGTATTTT. It translates to CASSYQGAMTDTQYF.

The table lists this clone with a few counts. The rearrangement links TRBV30 to TRBJ2-1; 7 nucleotides align to TRBD2. V dropped 8 bases and J dropped 0; count of bases not matched to a gene: 16. CDR1 is GTSNPN, CDR2 SVGIG, per germline (reference sequence). The CDR3 covers 17 residues. This CDR3 reads CAGGGGRLSSSYNEQFF. As DNA, the CDR3 is TGTGCCGGTGGGGGGGGTCGACTGTCCAGCTCCTACAATGAGCAGTTCTTC. Complete variable domain (other parts from reference TRBV30 and TRBJ2-1): SQTIHQWPATLVQPVGSPLSLECTVEGTSNPNLYWYRQAAGRGLQLLFYSVGIGQISSEVPQNLSASRPQDRQFILSSKKLLLSDSGFYLCAGGGGRLSSSYNEQFFGPGTRLTVL.

The chain employs TRBV28 and TRBJ2-7, with D possibly TRBD1 on 5 matching bases. CDR1 and CDR2 (germline): MDHEN, SYDVKM. CDR3 length: 14 residues. With 3 bases removed from V and 5 bases from J, the gap between germline ends came to 14 bases. The CDR3 region has the DNA TGTGCCAGCAGTTTCCCCGCAGGGCCAGACGAGCAGTACTTC. Translation gives CASSFPAGPDEQYF. Filled out from reference TRBV28 and TRBJ2-7, the complete variable domain reads DVKVTQSSRYLVKRTGEKVFLECVQDMDHENMFWYRQDPGLGLRLIYFSYDVKMKEKGDIPEGYSVSREKKERFSLILESASTNQTSMYLCASSFPAGPDEQYFGPGTRLTVT.

The rearrangement uses TRBV14 and TRBJ1-2; 10 bases are shared with TRBD1. The CDR3 length is 13 residues. V shed 5 bases, J shed 7 bases, and the junction held 4 bases outside the gene matches. Germline V gives CDR1 SGHDN, CDR2 FVKESK. The CDR3 is CASSGGTGVGYTF. DNA of the CDR3: TGTGCCAGCAGCGGGGGGACAGGGGTTGGCTACACCTTC.

The V gene is TRBV29-1, the J gene TRBJ2-1, with 8 bases matching TRBD2. This CDR3 contains 15 residues. Germline CDR1 and CDR2: SQVTM and ANQGSEA. V gave up 5 bases and J gave up 0 bases; unmatched junction bases: 6. CDR3 residues: CSVIAGSSSYNEQFF. In nucleotides, the CDR3 is TGCAGCGTTATAGCGGGGTCTAGCTCCTACAATGAGCAGTTCTTC.

The table lists this clone with a few counts. The rearrangement links TRBV15 to TRBJ2-1, with unresolved D. The CDR3 contains 17 residues. V lost 0 bases and J lost 0, with 12 bases in between. The germline V gene has CDR1 LNHNV and CDR2 YYDKDF (reference sequence). CDR3 in amino acids: CATSREVPKSSYNEQFF. The DNA for the CDR3 is TGTGCCACCAGCAGAGAGGTACCCAAGAGCTCCTACAATGAGCAGTTCTTC.

The gene calls are TRBV11-1 and TRBJ2-5, with 7 bases aligning to TRBD2. This CDR3 contains 14 residues. The V gene's germline CDR1 is SGHAT and CDR2 FQDESV (reference sequence). Unmatched junction bases numbered 2, after V lost 0 bases and J lost 4 bases. The CDR3 nucleotides are TGTGCCAGCAGCTTAGCGCGCGGGAGAGAGACCCAGTACTTC. Protein: CASSLARGRETQYF.

The chain links TRBV7-9 to TRBJ1-5; D perhaps matches TRBD1 (6 bases). CDR1 and CDR2 (germline): SEHNR, FQNEAQ (reference sequence). The ends were cut back, 4 bases at V and 3 bases at J, with 7 bases in the middle. This CDR3 comprises 13 residues. The chain's CDR3 is CASSWDINQPQHF. CDR3 DNA sequence: TGTGCCAGCAGCTGGGACATCAATCAGCCCCAGCATTTT.

This rearrangement joins TRBV6-5 to TRBJ1-5; D not resolved. Germline CDR1 and CDR2: MNHEY and SVGAGI. V was clipped by 5 bases and J by 3 bases, with 11 bases between them. CDR3 length equals 14 residues. The CDR3 spells CASSEHRINQPQHF. The CDR3 bases are TGTGCCAGCAGTGAACACCGCATCAATCAGCCCCAGCATTTT.

This clone has just a few counts. The V and J genes are TRBV4-3 and TRBJ2-1, with D possibly being TRBD2 (6 bases). The length of the CDR3 is 15 residues. Deletions cut 4 bases from V and 8 bases from J, with 18 bases between. Germline V lookup: CDR1 LGHNA, CDR2 YSLEER. Written as DNA, the CDR3 is TGCGCCAGCAGCCGCACGGCGACTAGTATGGATGAGCAGTTCTTC. It specifies CASSRTATSMDEQFF.

The rearrangement uses TRBV7-2 and TRBJ2-1, with 14 bases fitting TRBD2. Trimming took 5 bases from V and 7 from J; bases not matched to a gene: 4. CDR1 and CDR2 (germline): SGHTA, FQGNSA. This CDR3 region has 15 residues. As DNA, the CDR3 is TGTGCCAGCAGCCCGCGGACTAGCGGGAGGAATGAGCAGTTCTTC. Translating it yields CASSPRTSGRNEQFF.

This clone was recorded a few times. V usage is TRBV7-3 and J usage is TRBJ2-5; D ambiguous. The CDR3 runs to 15 residues. The germline V gene has CDR1 SGHTA and CDR2 FQGTGA. The V end lost 5 bases, the J end lost 4 bases, and 17 bases lay between the germline ends. As DNA, the CDR3 is TGTGCCAGCAGCCCTCGATCAGGTGGGCGAGAGACCCAGTACTTC. Residues: CASSPRSGGRETQYF. Full variable domain (rest looked up from reference TRBV7-3 and TRBJ2-5): GAGVSQTPSNKVTEKGKYVELRCDPISGHTALYWYRQSLGQGPEFLIYFQGTGAADDSGLPNDRFFAVRPEGSVSTLKIQRTERGDSAVYLCASSPRSGGRETQYFGPGTRLLVL.

The chain is built from TRBV7-8 and TRBJ2-1, with TRBD2 matching 13 bases. J lost 6 bases, V lost 5 bases, and 7 bases had no gene match. The CDR3 is 16 residues long. CDR1 and CDR2 from the germline V gene are SGHVS and FQNEAQ. CDR3 loop: CASSPGWTSGSNEQFF. CDR3 DNA sequence: TGTGCCAGCAGCCCAGGTTGGACTAGCGGGAGCAATGAGCAGTTCTTC. The whole variable domain, filled in from reference TRBV7-8 and TRBJ2-1, reads GAGVSQSPRYKVAKRGQDVALRCDPISGHVSLFWYQQALGQGPEFLTYFQNEAQLDKSGLPSDRFFAERPEGSVSTLKIQRTQQEDSAVYLCASSPGWTSGSNEQFFGPGTRLTVL.

The rearrangement joins TRBV4-3 to TRBJ2-1, with TRBD1 matching over 8 bases. The CDR3 has 16 amino acids. V shed 4 bases and J 8 bases; nucleotides not matched to a gene: 13. Germline CDR1 is LGHNA and CDR2 is YSLEER. The CDR3 nucleotides read TGCGCCAGCAGCCTTAACCCGGGACAGGCAGCCGATGAGCAGTTCTTC. Residues: CASSLNPGQAADEQFF.

In nucleotides, the CDR3 is TGTGCCAGCAGCTTGGGTAGCGGCTCCTACAATGAGCAGTTCTTC. Its protein product is CASSLGSGSYNEQFF. The rearrangement joins TRBV5-4 to TRBJ2-1, with D perhaps matching TRBD2 (6 bases). This CDR3 is 15 amino acids long. V lost 0 bases and J 0 bases, leaving 7 bases between the germline ends. Germline assignment: CDR1 SGHNT and CDR2 YYREEE (reference sequence).

This clone has a handful of counts. This sequence joins TRBV9 and TRBJ2-3; possible D gene TRBD2, 6 bases. Per germline, CDR1 SGDLS and CDR2 YYNGEE. Trimming pared 3 bases from V and 6 bases from J, leaving 17 bases between. The CDR3 spans 15 residues. The CDR3 coding sequence is TGTGCCAGCAGCGATACTGCGGGGTTTGTCGATACGCAGTATTTT. Residues: CASSDTAGFVDTQYF.

The chain is built from TRBV5-1 and TRBJ2-3; 8 positions match TRBD2. J lost 4 bases, V lost 3 bases, and 7 bases had no gene match. The CDR3 extends over 15 amino acids. Germline CDR1 reads SGHRS; CDR2 reads YFSETQ. The CDR3 reads CASSWIGGGSDTQYF. The CDR3 bases are TGCGCCAGCAGCTGGATTGGCGGGGGGTCAGATACGCAGTATTTT.

The gene calls are TRBV28 and TRBJ1-1, with D perhaps matching TRBD1 (5 bases). Germline V lookup: CDR1 MDHEN, CDR2 SYDVKM. The germline V and J ends were trimmed by 10 bases and 2 bases, with 14 bases remaining between them. This CDR3 is built from 13 residues. CDR3 nucleotides: TGTGCCACCCGGGGGGAGCTAAACACTGAAGCTTTCTTT. Protein sequence: CATRGELNTEAFF.

There are a few counts of this clone. The chain couples TRBV11-2 to TRBJ2-6; the D is unclear. Per the germline V gene, CDR1 is SGHAT and CDR2 is FQNNGV. V dropped 5 bases and J dropped 0 bases, with 11 bases sitting between them. This CDR3 has 16 residues. Written as DNA, the CDR3 is TGTGCCAGCAGCCAATTGGTCAGCTCTGGGGCCAACGTCCTGACTTTC. It translates to CASSQLVSSGANVLTF. Full variable domain (outside the CDR3, taken from reference TRBV11-2 and TRBJ2-6): EAGVAQSPRYKIIEKRQSVAFWCNPISGHATLYWYQQILGQGPKLLIQFQNNGVVDDSQLPKDRFSAERLKGVDSTLKIQPAKLEDSAVYLCASSQLVSSGANVLTFGAGSRLTVL.

This clone was picked up a small number of times. J is TRBJ1-5 and V is TRBV18; D ambiguous. Trimming took 1 base from V and 0 from J, leaving 7 bases between them. CDR3 length: 15 residues. Germline V lookup: CDR1 KGHSH, CDR2 LQKENI. The CDR3 region is CASSPLADSNQPQHF. For the CDR3, the DNA is TGTGCCAGCTCACCACTGGCAGATAGCAATCAGCCCCAGCATTTT.

This chain connects TRBV7-2 to TRBJ2-1; D is unclear. The CDR3 totals 15 residues. Germline-derived CDR1 and CDR2 are SGHTA and FQGNSA. V shed 0 bases and J shed 4 bases, with 10 bases lying between them. The CDR3 region is CASSLASARYNEQFF. The CDR3 nucleotides are TGTGCCAGCAGCTTAGCCTCTGCTAGGTACAATGAGCAGTTCTTC.

This clone has a handful of counts. V usage is TRBV9 and J usage is TRBJ1-2; 9 bases map to TRBD1. The V segment lost 2 bases and the J segment 1 base; nucleotides outside the gene matches: 6. Germline CDR1 and CDR2: SGDLS and YYNGEE. This CDR3 comprises 16 residues. The CDR3 region is CASSVTGTGINYGYTF. CDR3 DNA: TGTGCCAGCAGCGTGACTGGGACAGGGATTAACTATGGCTACACCTTC.

V and J are TRBV19 and TRBJ2-5; possible D gene TRBD2, 5 bases. The CDR3 is made up of 12 amino acids. Germline V gives CDR1 LNHDA, CDR2 SQIVND (reference sequence). V lost 10 bases and J lost 6, with 15 bases in between. The CDR3 DNA follows: TGTGCCACCGACGCGGGTGACCAGACCCAGTACTTC. Translation gives CATDAGDQTQYF.

V is TRBV7-2 and J is TRBJ2-3; 12 nucleotides line up with TRBD2. CDR1 and CDR2 (germline): SGHTA, FQGNSA. Trimming at V came to 5 bases and at J to 2 bases, leaving 5 bases not matched to a gene. The CDR3 spans 16 residues. CDR3 coding DNA: TGTGCCAGCAGCCGACTAGCGGGAGACATCACAGATACGCAGTATTTT. This codes for CASSRLAGDITDTQYF.

The chain carries TRBV19 and TRBJ2-1; 10 positions agree with TRBD2. The CDR3 consists of 16 residues. The germline gives CDR1 LNHDA, CDR2 SQIVND (reference sequence). With V trimmed by 5 bases and J by 0 bases, 4 bases remained unmatched. The chain's CDR3 is CASSAVAGGSYNEQFF. The CDR3 nucleotides read TGTGCCAGTAGTGCAGTAGCGGGAGGCTCCTACAATGAGCAGTTCTTC.